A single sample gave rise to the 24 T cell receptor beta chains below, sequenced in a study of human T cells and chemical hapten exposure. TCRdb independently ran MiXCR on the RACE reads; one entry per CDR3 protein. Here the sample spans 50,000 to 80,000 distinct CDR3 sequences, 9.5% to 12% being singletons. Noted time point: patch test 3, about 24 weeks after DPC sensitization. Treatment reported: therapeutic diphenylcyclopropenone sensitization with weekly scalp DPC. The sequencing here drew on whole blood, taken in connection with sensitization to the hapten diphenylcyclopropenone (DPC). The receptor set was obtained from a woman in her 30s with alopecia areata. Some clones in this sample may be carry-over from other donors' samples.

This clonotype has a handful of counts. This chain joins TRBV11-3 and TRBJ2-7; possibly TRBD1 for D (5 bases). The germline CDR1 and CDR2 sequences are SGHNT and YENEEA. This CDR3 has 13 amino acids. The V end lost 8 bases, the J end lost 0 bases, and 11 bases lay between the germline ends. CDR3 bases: TGTGCCAGCTCCGGACACCGCTCCTACGAGCAGTACTTC. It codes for CASSGHRSYEQYF.

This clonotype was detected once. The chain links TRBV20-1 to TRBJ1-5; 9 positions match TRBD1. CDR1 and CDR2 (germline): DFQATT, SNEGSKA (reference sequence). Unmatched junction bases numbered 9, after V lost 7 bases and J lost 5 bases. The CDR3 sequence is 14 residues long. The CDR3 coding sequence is TGCAGTGGTAGGGGGGGACAGGGCTATCAGCCCCAGCATTTT. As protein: CSGRGGQGYQPQHF.

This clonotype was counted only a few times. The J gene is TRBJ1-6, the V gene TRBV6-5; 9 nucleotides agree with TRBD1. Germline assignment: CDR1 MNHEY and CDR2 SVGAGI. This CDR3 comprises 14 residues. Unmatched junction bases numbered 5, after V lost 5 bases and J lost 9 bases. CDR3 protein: CASSRTGEGSPLHF. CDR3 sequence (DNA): TGTGCCAGCAGTAGGACAGGGGAGGGTTCACCCCTCCACTTT.

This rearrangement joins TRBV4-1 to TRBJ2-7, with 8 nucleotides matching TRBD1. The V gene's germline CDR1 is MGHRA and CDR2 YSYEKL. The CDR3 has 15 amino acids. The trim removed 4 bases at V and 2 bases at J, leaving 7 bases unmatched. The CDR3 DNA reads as TGCGCCAGCAGCCCGTCCGGGACAGGCACCTACGAGCAGTACTTC. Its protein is CASSPSGTGTYEQYF.

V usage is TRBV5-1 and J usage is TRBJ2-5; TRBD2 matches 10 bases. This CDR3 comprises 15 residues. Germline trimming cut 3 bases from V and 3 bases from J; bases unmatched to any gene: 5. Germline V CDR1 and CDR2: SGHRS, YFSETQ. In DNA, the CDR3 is TGCGCCAGCAGCTCGTCTCTAGCGGGAGAAGAGACCCAGTACTTC. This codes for CASSSSLAGEETQYF.

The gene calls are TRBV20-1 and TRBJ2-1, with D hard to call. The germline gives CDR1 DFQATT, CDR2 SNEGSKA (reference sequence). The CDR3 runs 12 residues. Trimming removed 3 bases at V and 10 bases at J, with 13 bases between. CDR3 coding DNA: TGCAGTGCTAGGATCAACGTAAAAGAGCAGTTCTTC. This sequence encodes CSARINVKEQFF.

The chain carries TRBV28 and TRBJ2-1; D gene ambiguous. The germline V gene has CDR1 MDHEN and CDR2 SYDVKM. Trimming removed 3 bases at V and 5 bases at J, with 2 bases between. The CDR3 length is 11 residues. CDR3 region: CASSFNNEQFF. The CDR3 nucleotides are TGTGCCAGCAGTTTTAACAATGAGCAGTTCTTC.

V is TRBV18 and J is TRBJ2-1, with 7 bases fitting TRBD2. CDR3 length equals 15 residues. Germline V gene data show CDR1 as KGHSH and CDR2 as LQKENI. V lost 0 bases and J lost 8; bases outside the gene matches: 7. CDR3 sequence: CASSPPGGRTHEQFF. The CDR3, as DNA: TGTGCCAGCTCACCACCTGGCGGGAGAACCCATGAGCAGTTCTTC.

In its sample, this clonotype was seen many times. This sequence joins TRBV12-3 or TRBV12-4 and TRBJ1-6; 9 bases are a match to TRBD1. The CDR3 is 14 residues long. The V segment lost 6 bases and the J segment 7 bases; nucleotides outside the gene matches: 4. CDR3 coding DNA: TGTGCCAGCAGACCGGGGACAGGGAATTCACCCCTCCACTTT. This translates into CASRPGTGNSPLHF.

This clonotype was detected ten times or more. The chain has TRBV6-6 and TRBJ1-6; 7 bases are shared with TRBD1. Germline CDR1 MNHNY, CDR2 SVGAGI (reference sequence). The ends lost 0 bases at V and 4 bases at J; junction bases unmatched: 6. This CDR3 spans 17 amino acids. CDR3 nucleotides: TGTGCCAGCAGTTACTCGATACGGGACAGTTATAATTCACCCCTCCACTTT. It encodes CASSYSIRDSYNSPLHF.

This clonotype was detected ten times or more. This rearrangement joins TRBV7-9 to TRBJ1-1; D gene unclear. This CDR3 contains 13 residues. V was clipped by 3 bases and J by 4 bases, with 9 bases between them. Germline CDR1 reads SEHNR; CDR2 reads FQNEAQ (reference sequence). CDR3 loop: CASSFEPSTEAFF. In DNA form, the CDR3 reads TGTGCCAGCAGCTTCGAACCTAGCACTGAAGCTTTCTTT.

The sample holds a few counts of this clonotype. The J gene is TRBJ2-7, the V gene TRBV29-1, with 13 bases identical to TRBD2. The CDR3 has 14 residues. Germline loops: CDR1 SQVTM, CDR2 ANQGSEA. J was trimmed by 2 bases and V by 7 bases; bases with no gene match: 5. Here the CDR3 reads CSARTSGSTYEQYF. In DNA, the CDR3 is TGCAGCGCCAGGACTAGCGGGAGTACCTACGAGCAGTACTTC.

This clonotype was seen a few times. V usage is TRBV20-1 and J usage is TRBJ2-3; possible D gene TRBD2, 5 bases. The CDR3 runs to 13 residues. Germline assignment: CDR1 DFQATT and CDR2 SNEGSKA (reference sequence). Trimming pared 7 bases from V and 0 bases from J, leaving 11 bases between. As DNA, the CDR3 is TGCAGTGTGGCGGACTCTAGCACAGATACGCAGTATTTT. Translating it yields CSVADSSTDTQYF.

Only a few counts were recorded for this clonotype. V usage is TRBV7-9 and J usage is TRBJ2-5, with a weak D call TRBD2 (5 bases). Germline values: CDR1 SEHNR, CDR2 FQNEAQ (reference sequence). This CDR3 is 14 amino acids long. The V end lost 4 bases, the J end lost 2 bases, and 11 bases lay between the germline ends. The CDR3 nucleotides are TGTGCCAGCAGCTCATCCGGGGTACAAGAGACCCAGTACTTC. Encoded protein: CASSSSGVQETQYF.

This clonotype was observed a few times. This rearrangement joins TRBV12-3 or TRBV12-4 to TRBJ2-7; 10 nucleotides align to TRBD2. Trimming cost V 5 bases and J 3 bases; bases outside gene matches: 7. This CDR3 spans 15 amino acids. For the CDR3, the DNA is TGTGCCAGCAGTCCAAGAAGCGGGAGGGTCTACGAGCAGTACTTC. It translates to CASSPRSGRVYEQYF.

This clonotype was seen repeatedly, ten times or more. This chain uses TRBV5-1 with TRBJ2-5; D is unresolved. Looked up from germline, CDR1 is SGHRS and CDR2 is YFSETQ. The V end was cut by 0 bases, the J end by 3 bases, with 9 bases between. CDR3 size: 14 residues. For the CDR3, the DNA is TGCGCCAGCAGCTTGGTGACCGTTGAAGAGACCCAGTACTTC. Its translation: CASSLVTVEETQYF.

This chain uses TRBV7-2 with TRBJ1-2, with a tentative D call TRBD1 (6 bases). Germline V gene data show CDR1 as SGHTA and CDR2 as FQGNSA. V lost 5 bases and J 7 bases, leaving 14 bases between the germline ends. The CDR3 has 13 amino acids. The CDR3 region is CASSLGAGAGYTF. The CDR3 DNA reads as TGTGCCAGCAGCCTGGGGGCGGGGGCTGGCTACACCTTC.

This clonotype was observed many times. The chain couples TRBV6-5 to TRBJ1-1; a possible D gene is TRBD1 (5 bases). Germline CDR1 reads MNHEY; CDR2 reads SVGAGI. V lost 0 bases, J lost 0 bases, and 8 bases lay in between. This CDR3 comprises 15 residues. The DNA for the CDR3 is TGTGCCAGCAGTTACTCCGGGACTTTGAACACTGAAGCTTTCTTT. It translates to CASSYSGTLNTEAFF.

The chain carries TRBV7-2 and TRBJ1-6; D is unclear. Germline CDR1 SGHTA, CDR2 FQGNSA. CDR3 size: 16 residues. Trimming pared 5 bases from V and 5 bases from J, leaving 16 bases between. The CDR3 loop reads CASSTRPPVDNSPLHF. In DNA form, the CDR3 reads TGTGCCAGCAGCACGAGGCCGCCAGTAGATAATTCACCCCTCCACTTT.

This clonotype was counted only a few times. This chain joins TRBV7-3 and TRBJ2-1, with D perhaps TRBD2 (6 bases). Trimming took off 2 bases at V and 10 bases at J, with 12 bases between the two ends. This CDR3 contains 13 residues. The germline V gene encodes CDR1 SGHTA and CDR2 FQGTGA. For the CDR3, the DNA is TGTGCCAGCAGCTTAGCTATACGGGAGGAGCAGTTCTTC. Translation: CASSLAIREEQFF.

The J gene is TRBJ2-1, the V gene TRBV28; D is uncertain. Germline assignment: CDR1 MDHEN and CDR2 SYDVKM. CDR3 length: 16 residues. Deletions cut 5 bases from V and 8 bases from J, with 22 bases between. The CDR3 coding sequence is TGTGCCAGCAGTCCCCTGACCGGAATAGCCGGTGATGAGCAGTTCTTC. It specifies CASSPLTGIAGDEQFF.

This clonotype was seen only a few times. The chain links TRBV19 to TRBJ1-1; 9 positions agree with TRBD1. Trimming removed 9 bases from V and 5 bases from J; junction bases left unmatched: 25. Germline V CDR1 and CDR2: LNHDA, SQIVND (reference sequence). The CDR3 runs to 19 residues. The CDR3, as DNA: TGTGCCAGACGACCCTCCCCGGGACAGGGAATAACCATCCAGACTGAAGCTTTCTTT. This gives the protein CARRPSPGQGITIQTEAFF.

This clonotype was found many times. The DNA of the CDR3 is TGTGCCAGCAGTTATGGGACTACCCACTCCTACAATGAGCAGTTCTTC. This translates into CASSYGTTHSYNEQFF. The J gene is TRBJ2-1, the V gene TRBV6-5, with 7 bases lining up with TRBD2. This CDR3 has 16 residues. Trimming took 3 bases from V and 0 from J; bases not matched to a gene: 5. CDR1 and CDR2 (germline): MNHEY, SVGAGI.

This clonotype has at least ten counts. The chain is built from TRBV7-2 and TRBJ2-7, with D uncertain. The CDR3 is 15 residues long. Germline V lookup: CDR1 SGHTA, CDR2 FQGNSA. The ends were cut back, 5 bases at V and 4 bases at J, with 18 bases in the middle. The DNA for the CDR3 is TGTGCCAGCAGCCTAACGGGTCTCTTGGGATACGAGCAGTACTTC. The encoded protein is CASSLTGLLGYEQYF.